Shown below are 13 T cell receptor beta chains from a single sample sequenced in a study of vaccination and CD4 T cells after COVID-19. The treatment: 10-day PBMC culture with coronavirus spike peptide pools or control peptides (ViraFEST assay). Sequenced with the Oncomine TCR Beta short-read assay was DNA taken from cultured CD4+ T cells. TCRdb re-called the PCR reads through MiXCR, storing one row per CDR3 protein. The table has 7,000 to 10,000 distinct CDR3 sequences, around 21% seen once. Their cognate antigens are unknown. Here the sequenced sample was CD4+ T cells from blood, cultured in vitro, taken after SARS-CoV-2 vaccination. Receptors originate from a human donor who had recovered from COVID-19.

At least ten counts were recorded for this clonotype. The chain is built from TRBV6-1 and TRBJ2-7; D is possibly TRBD1 (6 bases). Germline loops: CDR1 MNHNS, CDR2 SASEGT. V lost 0 bases and J lost 0, with 9 bases in between. CDR3 length: 15 amino acids. The CDR3 region is CASSEAGDNSYEQYF. For the CDR3, the DNA is TGTGCCAGCAGTGAAGCGGGGGACAACTCCTACGAGCAGTACTTC.

This clonotype has more than one count but fewer than ten. The chain employs TRBV11-2 and TRBJ1-1; D gene uncertain. The CDR3 is 15 residues long. Trimming took 1 base from V and 4 from J, leaving 13 bases between them. CDR1 is SGHAT and CDR2 is FQNNGV in the germline V gene. The CDR3 bases are TGTGCCAGCAGCTTAGCCGACGGCCCGACCACTGAAGCTTTCTTT. Protein product: CASSLADGPTTEAFF.

The V call is TRBV18, the J call TRBJ2-7; no reliable D call. There are 11 residues in the CDR3. Germline V gives CDR1 KGHSH, CDR2 LQKENI. V lost 5 bases and J 3 bases, leaving 5 bases between the germline ends. CDR3 in amino acids: CASSTGYEQYF. The CDR3 DNA reads as TGTGCCAGCTCAACGGGCTACGAGCAGTACTTC.

The chain joins TRBV5-4 to TRBJ1-3, with D maybe TRBD1 (5 bases). Germline lookup yields CDR1 SGHNT and CDR2 YYREEE (reference sequence). V was shortened by 0 bases and J by 3 bases, with 10 bases between the two germline ends. There are 15 residues in the CDR3. CDR3 sequence (DNA): TGTGCCAGCAGCTTGGCCCAGGGAGTTGGAAACACCATATATTTT. This sequence encodes CASSLAQGVGNTIYF.

This clonotype was detected ten times or more. The rearrangement joins TRBV27 to TRBJ2-1; 8 bases align to TRBD1. Germline lookup yields CDR1 MNHEY and CDR2 SMNVEV (reference sequence). Unmatched junction bases numbered 10, after V lost 7 bases and J lost 5 bases. The CDR3 extends over 15 amino acids. The chain's CDR3 is CASTGTRGLNNEQFF. The CDR3 nucleotides read TGTGCCAGCACCGGTACCAGGGGGCTGAACAATGAGCAGTTCTTC.

This sequence joins TRBV19 and TRBJ1-6; 9 bases agree with TRBD1. Germline CDR1 is LNHDA and CDR2 is SQIVND (reference sequence). This CDR3 is built from 13 residues. Germline trimming cut 11 bases from V and 4 bases from J; bases unmatched to any gene: 3. The CDR3 sequence: CAGGQGYNSPLHF. CDR3 sequence (DNA): TGTGCCGGGGGACAGGGTTATAATTCACCCCTCCACTTT.

This chain uses TRBV2 with TRBJ2-6; no definite D call. Germline-derived CDR1 and CDR2 are SNHLY and FYNNEI. Trimming cost V 5 bases and J 4 bases, with 15 bases left between them. The CDR3 runs 16 residues. Written as DNA, the CDR3 is TGTGCCAGCAGTCTCGGTCGCCAGCCCGGGGCCAACGTCCTGACTTTC. Its translation: CASSLGRQPGANVLTF. Combining the CDR3 with reference TRBV2 and TRBJ2-6 gives the whole variable domain EPEVTQTPSHQVTQMGQEVILRCVPISNHLYFYWYRQILGQKVEFLVSFYNNEISEKSEIFDDQFSVERPDGSNFTLKIRSTKLEDSAMYFCASSLGRQPGANVLTFGAGSRLTVL.

This chain connects TRBV5-4 to TRBJ2-6; D is unresolved. Germline loops: CDR1 SGHNT, CDR2 YYREEE (reference sequence). The CDR3 totals 17 residues. Between the trimmed V and J ends, which lost 3 bases and 1 base, there was a span of 14 bases. DNA of the CDR3: TGTGCCAGCAGCTCACAGTTGATCGCTTCTGGGGCCAACGTCCTGACTTTC. Translating it yields CASSSQLIASGANVLTF.

This clonotype was found once. The CDR3 nucleotides read TGTGCCAGCAGTGAATCACGAGGGGGATTCGATGAGCAGTTCTTC. The encoded protein is CASSESRGGFDEQFF. The chain links TRBV25-1 to TRBJ2-1, with D perhaps matching TRBD1 (6 bases). Germline V gene data show CDR1 as MGHDK and CDR2 as SYGVNS. The V end was cut by 1 base, the J end by 8 bases, with 15 bases between. This CDR3 spans 15 amino acids.

The rearrangement uses TRBV3-1 and TRBJ2-7; perhaps TRBD1 as D (5 bases). V shed 0 bases and J shed 4 bases, with 7 bases lying between them. The CDR3 length is 13 residues. The germline V gene encodes CDR1 LGHDT and CDR2 YNNKEL (reference sequence). The CDR3 bases are TGTGCCAGCAGCCAAGAGGGGCGGTACGAGCAGTACTTC. It encodes CASSQEGRYEQYF.

This clonotype is medium-sized (0.01 to 0.1%). The chain links TRBV7-2 to TRBJ2-2; the D gene is possibly TRBD1 (5 bases). CDR3 length equals 13 residues. Germline CDR1 is SGHTA and CDR2 is FQGNSA. V lost 4 bases to trimming and J lost 7 bases, with 10 bases between them. The CDR3: CASSSGWGGELFF. The CDR3 DNA sequence: TGTGCCAGCAGCTCAGGGTGGGGCGGGGAGCTGTTTTTT.

The chain couples TRBV2 to TRBJ1-2; 10 bases align to TRBD1. V was clipped by 10 bases and J by 8 bases; unmatched bases: 7. Germline assignment: CDR1 SNHLY and CDR2 FYNNEI. There are 12 residues in the CDR3. The CDR3: CATTGTGEGYTF. The CDR3, as DNA: TGTGCCACCACCGGGACAGGGGAAGGCTACACCTTC.

This chain uses TRBV2 with TRBJ1-5; 9 nucleotides match TRBD1. This CDR3 spans 14 amino acids. CDR1 SNHLY and CDR2 FYNNEI come from the germline V gene. Trimming at V came to 5 bases and at J to 5 bases, leaving 4 bases not matched to a gene. The CDR3 reads CASSPGQGDQPQHF. In nucleotides, the CDR3 is TGTGCCAGCAGTCCGGGACAGGGCGATCAGCCCCAGCATTTT.